This TCR beta chain derives from a study of blood T cells in healthy people across ages. The CDR3 length is 14 residues. Germline assignment: CDR1 MNHEY and CDR2 SVGAGI. The V gene end was trimmed by 6 bases and the J gene end by 9 bases; junction bases not matched to a gene: 7. As for this clonotype: Antigen: not known.

Findings and limits, study-wide: Since the PBMCs were unsorted, naive and antigen-experienced cells could not be conclusively compared. Relative to aged donors, long-lived donors carried more naive CD4+ cells and displayed higher diversity. While age rose, TCR beta diversity per million T cells dropped in a roughly linear way.

A second 7 to 11 cycle PCR used barcoded and J-beta primers. TCRdb reprocessed the 5' RACE reads via MiXCR and lists one record per CDR3 protein. The data show hundreds of thousands of distinct CDR3 sequences, approximately 49% seen once. The study recruited healthy Caucasian donors from Russia who were aged roughly 6 to 95. The sequenced material came from blood. The clonotype originates from a man aged 25-45 years in good health. The chain combines TRBV6-5 with TRBJ1-6; 8 positions agree with TRBD1. CDR3 nucleotide sequence: TGTGCCAGCAGAGGACAGGGATACCTTTCACCCCTCCACTTT. Translation gives CASRGQGYLSPLHF.